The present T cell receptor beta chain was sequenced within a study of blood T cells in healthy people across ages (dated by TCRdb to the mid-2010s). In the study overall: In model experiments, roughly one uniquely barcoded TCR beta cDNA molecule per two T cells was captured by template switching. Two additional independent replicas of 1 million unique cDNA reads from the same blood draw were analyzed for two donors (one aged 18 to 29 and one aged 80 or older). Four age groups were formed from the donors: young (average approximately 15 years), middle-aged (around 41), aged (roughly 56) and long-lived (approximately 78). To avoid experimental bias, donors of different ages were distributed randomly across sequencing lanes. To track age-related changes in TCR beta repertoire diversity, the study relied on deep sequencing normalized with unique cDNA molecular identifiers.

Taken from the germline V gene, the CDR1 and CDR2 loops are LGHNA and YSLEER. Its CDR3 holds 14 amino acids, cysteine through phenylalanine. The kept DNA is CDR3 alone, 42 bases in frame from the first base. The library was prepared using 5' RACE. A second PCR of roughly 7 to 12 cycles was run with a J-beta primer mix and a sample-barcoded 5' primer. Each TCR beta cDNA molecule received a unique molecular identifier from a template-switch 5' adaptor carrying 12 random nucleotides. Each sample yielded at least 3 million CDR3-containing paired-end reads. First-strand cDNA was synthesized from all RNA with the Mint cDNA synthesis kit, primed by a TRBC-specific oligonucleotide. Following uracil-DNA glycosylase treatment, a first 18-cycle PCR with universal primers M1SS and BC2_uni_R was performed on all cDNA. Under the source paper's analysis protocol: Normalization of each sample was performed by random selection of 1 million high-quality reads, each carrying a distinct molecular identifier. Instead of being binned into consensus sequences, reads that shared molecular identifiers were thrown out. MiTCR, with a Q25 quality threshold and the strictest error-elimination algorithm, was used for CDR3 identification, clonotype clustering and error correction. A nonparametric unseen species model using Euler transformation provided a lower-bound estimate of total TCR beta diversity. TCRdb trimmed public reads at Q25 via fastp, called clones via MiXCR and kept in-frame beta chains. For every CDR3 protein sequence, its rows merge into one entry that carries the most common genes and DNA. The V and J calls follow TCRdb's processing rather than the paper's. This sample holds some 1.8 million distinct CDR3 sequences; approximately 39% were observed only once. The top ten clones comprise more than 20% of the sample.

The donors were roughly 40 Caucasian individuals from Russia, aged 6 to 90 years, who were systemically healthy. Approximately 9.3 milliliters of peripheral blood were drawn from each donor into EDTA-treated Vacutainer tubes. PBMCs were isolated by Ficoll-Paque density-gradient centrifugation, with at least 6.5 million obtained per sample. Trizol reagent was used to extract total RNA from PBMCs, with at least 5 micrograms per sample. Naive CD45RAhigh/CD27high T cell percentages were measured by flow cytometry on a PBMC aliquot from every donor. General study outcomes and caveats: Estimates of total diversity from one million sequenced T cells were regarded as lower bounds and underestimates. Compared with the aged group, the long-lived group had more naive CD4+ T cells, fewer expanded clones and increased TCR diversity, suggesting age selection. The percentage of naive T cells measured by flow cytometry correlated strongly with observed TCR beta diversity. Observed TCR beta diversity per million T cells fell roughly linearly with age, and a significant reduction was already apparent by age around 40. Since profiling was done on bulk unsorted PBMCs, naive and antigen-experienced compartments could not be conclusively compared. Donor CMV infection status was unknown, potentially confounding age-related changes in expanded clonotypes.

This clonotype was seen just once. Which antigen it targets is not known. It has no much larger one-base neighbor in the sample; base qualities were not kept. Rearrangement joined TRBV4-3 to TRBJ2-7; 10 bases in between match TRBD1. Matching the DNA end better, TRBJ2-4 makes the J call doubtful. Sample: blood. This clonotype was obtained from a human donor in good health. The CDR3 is CASSPGQGLNIQYF. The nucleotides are TGCGCCAGCAGCCCGGGACAGGGGTTGAACATTCAGTACTTC.